This T cell receptor (beta chain) was observed in a study of T-cell reconstitution after alpha-beta-depleted transplantation in children. This CDR3 is 15 amino acids long. V lost 3 bases and J 0 bases, leaving 9 bases between the germline ends. In germline, CDR1 is SGHKS, CDR2 YYEKEE (reference sequence). Many counts were recorded for this clonotype. Researchers prepared the TCRbeta library using unique molecular identifiers, the study reports. TCRdb passed the PCR reads through MiXCR, listing each CDR3 protein once. The sample has 65,000 to 85,000 distinct CDR3 sequences, 9.5% to 13% seen once. The specimen comprised PBMCs, sampled before TCRalphabeta/CD19-depleted stem cell transplant. This chain uses TRBV5-5 with TRBJ2-2; possible D gene TRBD1, 5 bases. The receptor was isolated from a boy between 10 and 17 years old with acute myeloid leukemia, due to receive a stem cell transplant. The CDR3 here is CASSSWGSNTGELFF. The CDR3, as DNA: TGTGCCAGCAGCTCCTGGGGCTCGAACACCGGGGAGCTGTTTTTT.